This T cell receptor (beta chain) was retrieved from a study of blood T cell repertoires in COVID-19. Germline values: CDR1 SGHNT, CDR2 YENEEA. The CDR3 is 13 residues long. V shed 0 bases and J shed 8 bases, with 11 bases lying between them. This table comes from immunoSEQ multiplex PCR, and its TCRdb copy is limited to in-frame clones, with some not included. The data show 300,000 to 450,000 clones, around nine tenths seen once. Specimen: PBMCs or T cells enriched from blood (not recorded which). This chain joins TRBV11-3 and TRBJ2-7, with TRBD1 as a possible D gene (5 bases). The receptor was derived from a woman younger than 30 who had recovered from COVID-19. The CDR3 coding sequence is TGTGCCAGCAGCTTAGATCCAGGGAATAAGCAGTACTTC. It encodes CASSLDPGNKQYF.